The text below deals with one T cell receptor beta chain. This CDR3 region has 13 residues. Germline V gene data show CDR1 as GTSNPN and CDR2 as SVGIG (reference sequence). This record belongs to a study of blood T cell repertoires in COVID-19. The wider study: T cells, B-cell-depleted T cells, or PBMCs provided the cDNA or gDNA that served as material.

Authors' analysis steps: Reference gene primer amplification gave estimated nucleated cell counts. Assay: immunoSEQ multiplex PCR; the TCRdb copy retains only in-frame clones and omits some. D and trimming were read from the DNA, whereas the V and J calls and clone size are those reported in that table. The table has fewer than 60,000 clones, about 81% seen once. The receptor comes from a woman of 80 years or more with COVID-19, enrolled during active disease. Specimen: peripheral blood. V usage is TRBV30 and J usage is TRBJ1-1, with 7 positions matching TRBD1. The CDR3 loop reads CALIEGANTEAFF. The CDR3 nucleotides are TGTGCTCTAATCGAGGGGGCAAACACTGAAGCTTTCTTT.